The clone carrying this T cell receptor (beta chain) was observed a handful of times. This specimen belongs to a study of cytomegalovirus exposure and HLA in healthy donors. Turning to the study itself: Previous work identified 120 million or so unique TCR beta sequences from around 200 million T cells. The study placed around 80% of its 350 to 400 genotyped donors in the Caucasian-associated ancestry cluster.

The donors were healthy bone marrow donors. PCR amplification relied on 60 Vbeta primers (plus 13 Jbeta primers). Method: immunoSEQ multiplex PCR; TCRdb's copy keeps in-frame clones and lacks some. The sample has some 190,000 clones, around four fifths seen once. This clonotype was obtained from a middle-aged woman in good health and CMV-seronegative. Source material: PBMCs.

CDR3 region: CASRQNEKLFF. For the CDR3, the DNA is TGTGCCAGCAGGCAGAATGAAAAACTGTTTTTT. This chain joins TRBV7-8 and TRBJ1-4; D unresolved. Germline V CDR1 and CDR2: SGHVS, FQNEAQ. V lost 6 bases to trimming and J lost 5 bases, with 4 bases between them. This CDR3 is built from 11 residues.